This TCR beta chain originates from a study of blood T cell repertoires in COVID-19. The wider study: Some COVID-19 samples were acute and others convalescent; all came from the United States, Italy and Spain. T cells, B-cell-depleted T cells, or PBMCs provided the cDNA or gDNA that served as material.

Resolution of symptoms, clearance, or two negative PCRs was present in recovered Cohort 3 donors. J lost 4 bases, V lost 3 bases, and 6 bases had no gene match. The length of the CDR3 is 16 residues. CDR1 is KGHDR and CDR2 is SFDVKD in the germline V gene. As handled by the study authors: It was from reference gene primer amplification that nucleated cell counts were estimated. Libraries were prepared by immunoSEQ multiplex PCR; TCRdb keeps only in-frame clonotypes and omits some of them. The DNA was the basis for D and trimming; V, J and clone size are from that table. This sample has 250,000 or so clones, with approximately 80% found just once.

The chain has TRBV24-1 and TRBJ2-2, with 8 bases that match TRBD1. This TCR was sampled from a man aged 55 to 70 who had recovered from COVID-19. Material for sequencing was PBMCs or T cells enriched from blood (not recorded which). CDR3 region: CATSDPTGVSTGELFF. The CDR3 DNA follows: TGTGCCACCAGTGATCCGACAGGGGTGAGCACCGGGGAGCTGTTTTTT.